This is a list of T cell receptor beta chains from one sample in a study of shared clonotypes between healthy human individuals. TCRdb keeps only in-frame clones here, not all; method: immunoSEQ multiplex PCR. Among about 2 million clones, 95% were seen once, and the ten largest hold around 0.13%. Sequencing input: naive CD4+ T cells sorted from blood. The source is a man aged 18 to 30 in good health. The CDR3 runs from the conserved cysteine through the conserved F or W. D genes are given only for firm matches. Part of the rows lack a size; the others show once, few, many or a class for expanded clones.

>.|TRBV4-2|TRBJ2-5|.
CASSQDGVGGGQETQYF
TGTGCCAGCAGCCAAGATGGCGTTGGGGGTGGCCAAGAGACCCAGTACTTC
>.|TRBV6-1|TRBJ2-1|TRBD1
CASSDFTGTGMHEQFF
TGTGCCAGCAGTGATTTTACCGGGACAGGGATGCATGAGCAGTTCTTC
>.|TRBV5-1|TRBJ1-1|TRBD1
CASSLNRGRTEAFF
TGCGCCAGCAGCTTAAACAGGGGTCGGACTGAAGCTTTCTTT
>.|TRBV6-5|TRBJ2-7|.
CASSYSIGREARQYF
TGTGCCAGCAGTTACTCGATCGGCAGGGAGGCAAGGCAGTACTTC
>once|TRBV19|TRBJ2-3|.
CASSFGGADTQYF
TGTGCCAGTAGTTTCGGGGGCGCTGATACGCAGTATTTT
>.|TRBV18|TRBJ2-7|TRBD2
CASSPLDRLAGAGEQYF
TGTGCCAGCTCACCCCTAGACCGACTAGCGGGAGCAGGCGAGCAGTACTTC
>.|TRBV19|TRBJ2-5|.
CASSTTGSQETQYF
TGTGCCAGCAGCACAACAGGGAGCCAAGAGACCCAGTACTTC
>.|TRBV7-2|TRBJ1-2|TRBD1
CASSYLVGQVSNYGYTF
TGTGCCAGCAGCTATCTCGTGGGACAGGTTTCTAACTATGGCTACACCTTC
>.|TRBV7-6|TRBJ1-6|.
CASSLVMVNSPLHF
TGTGCCAGCAGCTTAGTCATGGTGAATTCACCCCTCCACTTT
>.|TRBV28|TRBJ2-3|.
CASSLDTGRDTQYF
TGTGCCAGCAGTTTAGATACAGGCAGGGATACGCAGTATTTT
>.|TRBV7-2|TRBJ2-3|.
CASSLASGGTDTQYF
TGTGCCAGCAGCTTAGCTAGCGGAGGCACAGATACGCAGTATTTT
>.|TRBV7-9|TRBJ2-1|TRBD2
CASSPGRREVRGYNEQFF
TGTGCCAGCAGCCCCGGGCGGCGGGAGGTTAGAGGCTACAATGAGCAGTTCTTC
>once|TRBV6-4|TRBJ2-7|.
CASRREAISSYEQYF
TGTGCCAGCAGGCGCGAAGCCATCTCTTCCTACGAGCAGTACTTC
>.|TRBV18|TRBJ1-4|.
CASSAAQEDRVFF
TGTGCCAGCTCGGCGGCCCAGGAAGACCGGGTGTTTTTT
>.|TRBV29-1|TRBJ1-2|.
CSATGPQANYGYTF
TGCAGCGCCACTGGTCCTCAAGCTAACTATGGCTACACCTTC
>.|TRBV21-1|TRBJ1-5|.
CASSTKGGRGQPQHF
TGTGCCAGCAGCACTAAAGGAGGGAGGGGTCAGCCCCAGCATTTT
>.|TRBV9|TRBJ1-6|TRBD1
CASSGTRDRGSLDSPLHF
TGTGCCAGCAGCGGAACCCGGGACAGGGGAAGTTTGGATTCACCCCTCCACTTT
>.|TRBV27|TRBJ1-3|.
CASSTVSGNTIYF
TGTGCCAGCTCGACAGTTTCTGGAAACACCATATATTTT